The 3 T cell receptor beta chains presented below share a single source sample, sequenced in a study of breast tumors, draining lymph nodes, adjacent tissues. TCRdb used MiXCR to reprocess the multiplex PCR reads, holding one entry per CDR3 protein. The sample has about 89,000 distinct CDR3 sequences, approximately 30% seen once. Axillary draining lymph nodes of breast cancer patients supplied the node samples. The sequenced sample was axillary lymph node tissue. These receptors came from a female donor with breast cancer. Some clones in this sample may be carry-over from other donors' samples.

Concerning this clonotype itself: Germline is not matched at one junction end, which may reflect a read error. This rearrangement joins TRBV19 to TRBJ2-1, with 10 bases matching TRBD1. The germline CDR1 and CDR2 sequences are LNHDA and SQIVND (reference sequence). This CDR3 has 16 amino acids. The CDR3 here is CASSIGQGGSYNEQFF. CDR3 nucleotides: TGTGCGAGTAGTATAGGACAGGGGGGCTCCTACAATGAGCAGTTCTTC.

In its sample, this clonotype was seen many times. The gene calls are TRBV7-2 and TRBJ2-1; D is possibly TRBD1 (6 bases). The CDR3 is 12 amino acids. V gave up 5 bases and J gave up 9 bases, with 11 bases separating them. From germline, CDR1 is SGHTA and CDR2 FQGNSA. The CDR3 DNA follows: TGTGCCAGCAGCCTTGAGGGGGTTGAGCAGTTCTTC. This encodes CASSLEGVEQFF.

This clonotype was recorded many times. This chain uses TRBV15 with TRBJ1-5, with D perhaps matching TRBD1 (5 bases). The CDR3 sequence is 16 residues long. V was shortened by 1 base and J by 3 bases, with 13 bases between the two germline ends. Germline V gene sequence: CDR1 LNHNV, CDR2 YYDKDF (reference sequence). The DNA for the CDR3 is TGTGCCACCAGCAGAGTGACGACAGTAGACAATCAGCCCCAGCATTTT. It codes for CATSRVTTVDNQPQHF. The complete variable domain, with remaining parts taken from reference TRBV15 and TRBJ1-5, reads DAMVIQNPRYQVTQFGKPVTLSCSQTLNHNVMYWYQQKSSQAPKLLFHYYDKDFNNEADTPDNFQSRRPNTSFCFLDIRSPGLGDTAMYLCATSRVTTVDNQPQHFGDGTRLSIL.